The 20 T cell receptor beta chains listed next were all sequenced from one sample in a study of PD-1 blockade in classical Hodgkin lymphoma. Time point described: cycle 4 day 1 (C4D1), after less than 7 weeks of nivolumab. Exposure to brentuximab vedotin varied, and each patient had relapsed following autologous stem cell transplantation. The data were produced by immunoSEQ multiplex PCR, yet TCRdb's version contains in-frame clones alone and is incomplete. Of 40,000 to 55,000 clones in the sample, around 80% were seen once. The sequences come from peripheral blood mononuclear cells (PBMCs), collected before the fourth cycle of nivolumab. The receptors were sampled from a human donor with classical Hodgkin lymphoma.

The V call is TRBV11-2, the J call TRBJ2-2; D is possibly TRBD1 or TRBD2 (7 bases each). V was cut by 7 bases and J by 6 bases, with 24 bases left in between. CDR1 is SGHAT and CDR2 is FQNNGV in the germline V gene. The CDR3 is 17 amino acids. CDR3 sequence: CASTLQGGEGFAGELFF. Written as DNA, the CDR3 is TGTGCCAGCACCCTTCAGGGGGGGGAGGGGTTTGCCGGGGAGCTGTTTTTT.

The chain is built from TRBV5-5 and TRBJ1-2, with D possibly matching TRBD1 (5 bases). CDR1 and CDR2 (germline): SGHKS, YYEKEE (reference sequence). This CDR3 is 16 amino acids long. V lost 1 base, J lost 5 bases, and 18 bases lay in between. CDR3 nucleotides: TGTGCCAGCAGCTTGTTTGGGCAGGCGCAGGGTTATGGCTACACCTTC. Amino acids: CASSLFGQAQGYGYTF.

The rearrangement joins TRBV4-3 to TRBJ1-2, with D maybe TRBD1 (5 bases). V lost 2 bases and J lost 7, with 11 bases in between. In germline, CDR1 is LGHNA, CDR2 YSLEER. There are 13 residues in the CDR3. This chain's CDR3 is CASSQTQGGGYTF. For the CDR3, the DNA is TGCGCCAGCAGCCAAACGCAGGGTGGTGGCTACACCTTC.

The chain recombines TRBV18 with TRBJ1-2; D unclear. The CDR3 contains 12 residues. The V gene lost 1 base and the J gene lost 6 bases, with 6 bases spanning the gap. The germline gives CDR1 KGHSH, CDR2 LQKENI. DNA of the CDR3: TGTGCCAGCTCACCACAGGGTGATGGCTACACCTTC. It codes for CASSPQGDGYTF. Full variable domain (missing parts from reference TRBV18 and TRBJ1-2): NAGVMQNPRHLVRRRGQEARLRCSPMKGHSHVYWYRQLPEEGLKFMVYLQKENIIDESGMPKERFSAEFPKEGPSILRIQQVVRGDSAAYFCASSPQGDGYTFGSGTRLTVV.

This clone was found once. The chain joins TRBV27 to TRBJ2-6; D not resolved. V shed 1 base and J shed 4 bases, with 5 bases lying between them. CDR1 and CDR2 from the germline V gene are MNHEY and SMNVEV (reference sequence). There are 14 residues in the CDR3. The CDR3 region has the DNA TGTGCCAGCAGTTTATATCAGGGGGCCAACGTCCTGACTTTC. This encodes CASSLYQGANVLTF.

The chain employs TRBV28 and TRBJ1-5; D is ambiguous. Trimming shortened V by 2 bases and J by 4 bases, and 12 bases separated the two germline ends. The CDR3 loop spans 15 amino acids. The germline CDR1 and CDR2 sequences are MDHEN and SYDVKM. The CDR3 is CASSLDGRFNQPQHF. Written as DNA, the CDR3 is TGTGCCAGCAGTTTAGACGGGCGATTTAATCAGCCCCAGCATTTT.

The CDR3 bases are TGTGCCAGCTCACCGGCGACTTCAGGACGGATTAATGAAAAACTGTTTTTT. Protein sequence: CASSPATSGRINEKLFF. The chain employs TRBV18 and TRBJ1-4, with D uncertain. From germline, CDR1 is KGHSH and CDR2 LQKENI. The V gene lost 3 bases and the J gene lost 4 bases, with 18 bases spanning the gap. CDR3 size: 17 residues.

The J gene is TRBJ2-1, the V gene TRBV4-3; 7 bases match TRBD1. V gave up 0 bases and J gave up 3 bases; unmatched junction bases: 5. CDR3 length: 16 amino acids. Germline values: CDR1 LGHNA, CDR2 YSLEER. The CDR3 sequence: CASSQESQGVYNEQFF. CDR3 coding DNA: TGCGCCAGCAGCCAAGAAAGCCAGGGGGTCTACAATGAGCAGTTCTTC.

CDR3 loop: CASSPRVGAGGTQYF. The DNA for the CDR3 is TGTGCCAGCAGCCCACGGGTAGGGGCCGGGGGGACCCAGTACTTC. The genes are TRBV9 and TRBJ2-5, with a possible D match to TRBD2 (6 bases). The CDR3 contains 15 residues. Germline V CDR1 and CDR2: SGDLS, YYNGEE. V shed 4 bases and J shed 7 bases, with 20 bases lying between them.

The CDR3 protein is CASSLSGANVLTF. The CDR3 DNA sequence: TGTGCCAGCAGCTTGTCTGGGGCCAACGTCCTGACTTTC. The J gene is TRBJ2-6, the V gene TRBV5-4; D unresolved. Per germline, CDR1 SGHNT and CDR2 YYREEE (reference sequence). The germline V and J ends were trimmed by 1 base and 1 base, with 0 bases remaining between them. This CDR3 is 13 amino acids long.

This rearrangement joins TRBV11-3 to TRBJ2-7, with D possibly being TRBD1 or TRBD2 (6 bases each). From germline, CDR1 is SGHNT and CDR2 YENEEA. V was clipped by 1 base and J by 4 bases, with 14 bases between them. CDR3 length equals 15 residues. The chain's CDR3 is CASSLGWGARYEQYF. CDR3 nucleotide sequence: TGTGCCAGCAGCTTAGGGTGGGGGGCCCGATACGAGCAGTACTTC. The whole variable domain, remainder taken from reference TRBV11-3 and TRBJ2-7, is EAGVVQSPRYKIIEKKQPVAFWCNPISGHNTLYWYLQNLGQGPELLIRYENEEAVDDSQLPKDRFSAERLKGVDSTLKIQPAELGDSAVYLCASSLGWGARYEQYFGPGTRLTVT.

This chain links TRBV5-1 with TRBJ2-7, with unresolved D. The CDR3 length is 12 residues. Per the germline V gene, CDR1 is SGHRS and CDR2 is YFSETQ. Trimming removed 4 bases at V and 7 bases at J, with 12 bases between. Here the CDR3 reads CASSEGPGEQYF. The CDR3 region has the DNA TGCGCCAGCAGCGAAGGACCGGGTGAGCAGTACTTC.

This clone appeared a few times. This chain links TRBV29-1 with TRBJ1-2; a weak D match, TRBD1 (5 bases). Germline CDR1 reads SQVTM; CDR2 reads ANQGSEA. The ends were cut back, 4 bases at V and 8 bases at J, with 11 bases in the middle. The CDR3 runs to 11 residues. The CDR3 is CSVGVRDGYTF. The CDR3, as DNA: TGCAGCGTTGGTGTTAGGGACGGCTACACCTTC.

The rearrangement joins TRBV30 to TRBJ2-2; D may be TRBD2 (6 bases). Germline values: CDR1 GTSNPN, CDR2 SVGIG (reference sequence). The CDR3 runs to 15 residues. The V end lost 6 bases, the J end lost 4 bases, and 18 bases lay between the germline ends. The CDR3 here is CACGPGSGSTGELFF. The CDR3 DNA sequence: TGTGCCTGCGGACCCGGTAGCGGAAGCACCGGGGAGCTGTTTTTT.

The chain joins TRBV11-2 to TRBJ1-2, with unresolved D. The CDR3 extends over 13 amino acids. The V gene lost 2 bases and the J gene lost 3 bases, with 7 bases spanning the gap. The germline CDR1 and CDR2 sequences are SGHAT and FQNNGV. CDR3 in DNA: TGTGCCAGCAGCTTACAGGAGGACTATGGCTACACCTTC. Translating it yields CASSLQEDYGYTF. Full variable domain (outside the CDR3, taken from reference TRBV11-2 and TRBJ1-2): EAGVAQSPRYKIIEKRQSVAFWCNPISGHATLYWYQQILGQGPKLLIQFQNNGVVDDSQLPKDRFSAERLKGVDSTLKIQPAKLEDSAVYLCASSLQEDYGYTFGSGTRLTVV.

The chain joins TRBV29-1 to TRBJ1-2; no reliable D call. V lost 6 bases and J lost 7, with 24 bases in between. This CDR3 has 15 amino acids. In germline, CDR1 is SQVTM, CDR2 ANQGSEA. The CDR3 DNA is TGCAGCGTCTCGGCGGATATGAGCGGGCTGGGTGGCTACACCTTC. Translated: CSVSADMSGLGGYTF.

In the case of this clone: Being one base from a much bigger clone, this may be a read error. This chain uses TRBV9 with TRBJ2-2, with 9 bases lining up with TRBD2. From germline, CDR1 is SGDLS and CDR2 YYNGEE. Trimming removed 2 bases from V and 2 bases from J; junction bases left unmatched: 7. The CDR3 loop spans 17 amino acids. The CDR3 nucleotides read TGTGCCAGCAGCGTTAGGCGGGGGGGAACAAACACCGGGGAGCTGTTTTTT. This codes for CASSVRRGGTNTGELFF.

J is TRBJ1-2 and V is TRBV10-3, with 8 bases identical to TRBD1. J lost 6 bases, V lost 10 bases, and 10 bases had no gene match. The CDR3 consists of 13 residues. The germline CDR1 and CDR2 sequences are ENHRY and SYGVKD. The CDR3 is CATRSDRGDGYTF. The CDR3 coding sequence is TGTGCCACCAGATCTGACAGGGGAGATGGCTACACCTTC.

This clone was seen just once. The chain carries TRBV21-1 and TRBJ1-1. TRBV21-1 is a documented pseudogene. The CDR3 has 13 residues. CDR3: CASSSTIRTEAFF. The CDR3 DNA sequence: TGTGCCAGCAGTAGCACAATTCGCACTGAAGCTTTCTTT.

V gene TRBV19 combines with J gene TRBJ2-2; TRBD2 matches at 8 bases. V gave up 3 bases and J gave up 0 bases; unmatched junction bases: 0. The germline V gene encodes CDR1 LNHDA and CDR2 SQIVND (reference sequence). This CDR3 contains 15 residues. The DNA of the CDR3 is TGTGCCAGTAGTATGCGGGGGGCGAACACCGGGGAGCTGTTTTTT. The encoded protein is CASSMRGANTGELFF.